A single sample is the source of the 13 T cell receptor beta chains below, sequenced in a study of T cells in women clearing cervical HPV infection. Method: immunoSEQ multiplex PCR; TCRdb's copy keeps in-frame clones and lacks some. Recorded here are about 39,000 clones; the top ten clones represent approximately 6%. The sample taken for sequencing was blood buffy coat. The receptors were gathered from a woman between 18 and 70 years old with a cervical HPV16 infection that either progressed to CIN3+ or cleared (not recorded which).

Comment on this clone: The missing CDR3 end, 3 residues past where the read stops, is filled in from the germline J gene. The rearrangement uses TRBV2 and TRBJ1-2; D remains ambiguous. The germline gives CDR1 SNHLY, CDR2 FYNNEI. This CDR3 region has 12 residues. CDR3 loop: CASVPYTDTYTF. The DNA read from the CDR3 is TGTGCCAGTGTGCCCTACACAGATACC.

Partial CDR3 DNA: TGTGCCAGCAGCGGACAGGGCGACGAGACG. It encodes CASSGQGDET. The CDR3 as a whole reads CASSGQGDETQYF. The J gene is TRBJ2-3, the V gene TRBV7-6; 8 bases are shared with TRBD1. The DNA ends 3 residues before the CDR3 does, and the rest of the CDR3 is filled in from the germline J gene. Germline lookup yields CDR1 SGHVS and CDR2 FNYEAQ. This CDR3 region has 13 residues. Looking up the rest from reference TRBV7-6 and TRBJ2-3 gives the full variable domain: GAGVSQSPRYKVTKRGQDVALRCDPISGHVSLYWYRQALGQGPEFLTYFNYEAQQDKSGLPNDRFSAERPEGSISTLTIQRTEQRDSAMYRCASSGQGDETQYFGPGTRLTVL.

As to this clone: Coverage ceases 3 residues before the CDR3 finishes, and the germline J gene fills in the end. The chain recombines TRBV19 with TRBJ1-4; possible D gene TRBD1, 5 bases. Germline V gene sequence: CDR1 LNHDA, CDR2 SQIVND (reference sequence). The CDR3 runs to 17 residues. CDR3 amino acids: CASSFNGRSSGANVLFF. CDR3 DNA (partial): TGTGCCAGTAGTTTCAACGGACGGTCCTCTGGGGCCAACGTA.

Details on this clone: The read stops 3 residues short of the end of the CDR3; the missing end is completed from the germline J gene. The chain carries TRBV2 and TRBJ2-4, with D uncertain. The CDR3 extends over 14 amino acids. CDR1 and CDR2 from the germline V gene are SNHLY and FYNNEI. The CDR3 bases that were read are TGTGCCAGCAGCGTCATGGGTAGCAATCAGCCT. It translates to CASSVMGSNQP. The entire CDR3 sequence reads CASSVMGSNQPQYF.

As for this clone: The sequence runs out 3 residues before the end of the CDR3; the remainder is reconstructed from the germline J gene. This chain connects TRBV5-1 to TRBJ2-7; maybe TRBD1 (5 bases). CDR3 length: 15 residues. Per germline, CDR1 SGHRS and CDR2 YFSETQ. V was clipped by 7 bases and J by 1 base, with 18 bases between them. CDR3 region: CASQGIDTDSYEQYF. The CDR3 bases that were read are TGCGCCAGCCAGGGAATTGACACCGATTCCTACGAG.

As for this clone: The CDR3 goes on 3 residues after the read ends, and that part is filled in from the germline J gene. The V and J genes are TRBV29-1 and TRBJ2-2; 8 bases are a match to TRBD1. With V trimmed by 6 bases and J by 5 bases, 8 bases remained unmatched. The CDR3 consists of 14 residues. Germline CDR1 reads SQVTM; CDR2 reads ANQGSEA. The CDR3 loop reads CSVKSWTGTGELFF. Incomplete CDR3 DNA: TGCAGCGTCAAATCTTGGACAGGGACCGGGGAG.

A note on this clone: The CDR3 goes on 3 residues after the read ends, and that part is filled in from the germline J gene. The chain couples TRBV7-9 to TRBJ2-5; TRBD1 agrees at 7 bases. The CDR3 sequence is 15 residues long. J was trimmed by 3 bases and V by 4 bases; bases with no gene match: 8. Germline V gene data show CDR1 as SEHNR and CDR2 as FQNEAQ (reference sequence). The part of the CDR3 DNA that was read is TGTGCCAGCAGCTCGCCGGGGACAGAGGAAGAGACC. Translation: CASSSPGTEEET. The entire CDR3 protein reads CASSSPGTEEETQYF.

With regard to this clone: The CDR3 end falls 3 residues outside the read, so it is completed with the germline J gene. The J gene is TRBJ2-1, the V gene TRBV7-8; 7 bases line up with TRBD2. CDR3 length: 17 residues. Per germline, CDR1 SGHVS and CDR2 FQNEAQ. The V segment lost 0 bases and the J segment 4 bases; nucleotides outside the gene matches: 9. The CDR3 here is CASSLAPGGGRYNEQFF. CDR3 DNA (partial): TGTGCCAGCAGCTTAGCGCCGGGGGGAGGGCGTTACAATGAG.

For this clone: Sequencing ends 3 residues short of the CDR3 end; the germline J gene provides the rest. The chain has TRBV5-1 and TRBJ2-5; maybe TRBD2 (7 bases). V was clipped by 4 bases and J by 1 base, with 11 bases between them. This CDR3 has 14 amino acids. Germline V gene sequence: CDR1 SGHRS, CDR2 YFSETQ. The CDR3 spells CASSPGGPQETQYF. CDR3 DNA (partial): TGCGCCAGCAGCCCCGGGGGGCCCCAAGAGACC.

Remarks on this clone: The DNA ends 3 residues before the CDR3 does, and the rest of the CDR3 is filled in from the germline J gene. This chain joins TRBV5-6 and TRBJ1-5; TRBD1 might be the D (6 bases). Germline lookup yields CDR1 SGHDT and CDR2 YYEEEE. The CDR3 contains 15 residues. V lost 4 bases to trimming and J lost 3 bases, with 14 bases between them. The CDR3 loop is CASSASYRVNQPQHF. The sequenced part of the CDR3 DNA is TGTGCCAGCAGCGCGTCGTACAGGGTCAATCAGCCC.

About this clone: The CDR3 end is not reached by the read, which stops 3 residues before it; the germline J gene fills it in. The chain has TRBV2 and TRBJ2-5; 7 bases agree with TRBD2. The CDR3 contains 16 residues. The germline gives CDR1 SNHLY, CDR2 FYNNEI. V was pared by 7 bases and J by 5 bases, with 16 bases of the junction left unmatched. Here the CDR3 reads CASTMGNSGLWETQYF. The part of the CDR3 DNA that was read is TGTGCCAGCACAATGGGGAATAGCGGGTTATGGGAGACC.

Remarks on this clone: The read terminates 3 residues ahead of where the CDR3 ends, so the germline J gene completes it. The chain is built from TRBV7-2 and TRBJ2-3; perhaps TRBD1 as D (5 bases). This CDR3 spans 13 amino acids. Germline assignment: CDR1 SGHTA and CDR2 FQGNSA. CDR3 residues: CASSQQVNQPQYF. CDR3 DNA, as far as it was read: TGTGCCAGCAGCCAACAGGTCAATCAGCCG. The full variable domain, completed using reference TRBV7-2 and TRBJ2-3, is GAGVSQSPSNKVTEKGKDVELRCDPISGHTALYWYRQSLGQGLEFLIYFQGNSAPDKSGLPSDRFSAERTGGSVSTLTIQRTQQEDSAVYLCASSQQVNQPQYFGPGTRLTVL.

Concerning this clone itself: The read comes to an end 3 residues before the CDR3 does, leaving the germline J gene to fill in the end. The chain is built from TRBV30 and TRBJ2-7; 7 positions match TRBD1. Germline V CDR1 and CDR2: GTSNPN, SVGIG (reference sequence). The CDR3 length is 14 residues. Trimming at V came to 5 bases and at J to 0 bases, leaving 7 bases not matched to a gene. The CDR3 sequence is CAWVRQGPSYEQYF. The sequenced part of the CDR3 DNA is TGTGCCTGGGTAAGACAGGGCCCCTCCTACGAG.